The 13 T cell receptor beta chains presented below share a single source sample, sequenced in a study of T-cell memory formation after mild COVID-19. One entry per CDR3 protein, called by TCRdb with MiXCR from the 5' RACE reads. This sample yields 500,000 to 650,000 distinct CDR3 sequences, of which roughly 21% are seen a single time; about 8.4% belongs to the top ten. Sample: PBMCs or a T cell subset sorted from them (not recorded which). These receptor sequences come from an adult woman who had mild COVID-19 (a few samples of this study predate the infection). Cell type and time point are not known.

The V gene is TRBV7-2, the J gene TRBJ2-5, with TRBD1 identical over 8 bases. CDR1 and CDR2 from the germline V gene are SGHTA and FQGNSA. The CDR3 runs 16 residues. The J segment lost 5 bases and the V segment lost 1 base, leaving 9 bases of the junction unmatched. CDR3 nucleotide sequence: TGTGCCAGCAGCTTAGGCCCCCCAGGGGGCGCGGAGACCCAGTACTTC. It yields the protein CASSLGPPGGAETQYF.

The chain employs TRBV2 and TRBJ1-2; D gene ambiguous. This CDR3 has 12 residues. The germline V and J ends were trimmed by 3 bases and 7 bases, with 9 bases remaining between them. The germline gives CDR1 SNHLY, CDR2 FYNNEI. The CDR3 sequence: CASSEAGFGYTF. The CDR3 coding sequence is TGTGCCAGCAGTGAGGCGGGGTTTGGCTACACCTTC.

The chain links TRBV3-1 to TRBJ1-5; D unresolved. CDR3 size: 15 residues. Trimming shortened V by 1 base and J by 0 bases, and 7 bases separated the two germline ends. Germline V gene data show CDR1 as LGHDT and CDR2 as YNNKEL (reference sequence). CDR3 loop: CASSQVLGSNQPQHF. As DNA, the CDR3 is TGTGCCAGCAGCCAAGTCCTCGGTAGCAATCAGCCCCAGCATTTT. The variable domain in full, with the rest retrieved from reference TRBV3-1 and TRBJ1-5, is DTAVSQTPKYLVTQMGNDKSIKCEQNLGHDTMYWYKQDSKKFLKIMFSYNNKELIINETVPNRFSPKSPDKAHLNLHINSLELGDSAVYFCASSQVLGSNQPQHFGDGTRLSIL.

This clonotype has only a few counts. The chain recombines TRBV10-3 with TRBJ2-5, with TRBD2 identical over 11 bases. V was pared by 4 bases and J by 3 bases, with 7 bases of the junction left unmatched. This CDR3 spans 16 amino acids. The germline CDR1 and CDR2 sequences are ENHRY and SYGVKD. CDR3 DNA: TGTGCCATCAGTGGGAGTAGCGGGGGGGCAAAAGAGACCCAGTACTTC. Its protein product is CAISGSSGGAKETQYF.

The rearrangement links TRBV5-1 to TRBJ2-5; perhaps TRBD2 as D (5 bases). CDR1 is SGHRS, CDR2 YFSETQ, per germline. The V end was cut by 0 bases, the J end by 5 bases, with 8 bases between. The CDR3 runs to 13 residues. The CDR3 DNA reads as TGCGCCAGCAGCTTGGAGTTAGCGGAGACCCAGTACTTC. It encodes CASSLELAETQYF. Together with reference TRBV5-1 and TRBJ2-5, the CDR3 gives the full variable domain: KAGVTQTPRYLIKTRGQQVTLSCSPISGHRSVSWYQQTPGQGLQFLFEYFSETQRNKGNFPGRFSGRQFSNSRSEMNVSTLELGDSALYLCASSLELAETQYFGPGTRLLVL.

The CDR3 region is CASLDRVAYEQYF. DNA of the CDR3: TGTGCCAGTCTAGACAGGGTGGCCTACGAGCAGTACTTC. This chain joins TRBV6-5 and TRBJ2-7, with 7 bases identical to TRBD1. Trimming cost V 9 bases and J 2 bases; bases outside gene matches: 7. Germline V CDR1 and CDR2: MNHEY, SVGAGI. This CDR3 comprises 13 residues.

This chain joins TRBV30 and TRBJ2-2, with 9 bases that match TRBD2. Germline V gene sequence: CDR1 GTSNPN, CDR2 SVGIG (reference sequence). Trimming removed 5 bases from V and 5 bases from J; junction bases left unmatched: 12. The CDR3 is 16 residues long. The CDR3 DNA follows: TGTGCCTGGGATGGCGATGCGGGAGGGATAACCGGGGAGCTGTTTTTT. It is translated as CAWDGDAGGITGELFF. The full variable domain, with the rest looked up from reference TRBV30 and TRBJ2-2, is SQTIHQWPATLVQPVGSPLSLECTVEGTSNPNLYWYRQAAGRGLQLLFYSVGIGQISSEVPQNLSASRPQDRQFILSSKKLLLSDSGFYLCAWDGDAGGITGELFFGEGSRLTVL.

The rearrangement links TRBV12-3 or TRBV12-4 to TRBJ2-5; 8 bases match TRBD2. J was trimmed by 4 bases and V by 6 bases; bases with no gene match: 7. The CDR3 extends over 14 amino acids. The CDR3 nucleotides are TGTGCCAGCAGGCACGGGGGGGCGGGAGAGACCCAGTACTTC. Translating gives CASRHGGAGETQYF.

This clonotype turned up a few times. This chain joins TRBV20-1 and TRBJ2-7; D is perhaps TRBD1 (5 bases). This CDR3 spans 13 amino acids. V was pared by 5 bases and J by 0 bases, with 11 bases between. Germline V gene sequence: CDR1 DFQATT, CDR2 SNEGSKA (reference sequence). In DNA, the CDR3 is TGCAGTGCTCTCCCGGACACCTCCTACGAGCAGTACTTC. Translated, it gives CSALPDTSYEQYF.

This clonotype was counted ten times or more. The chain uses TRBV7-8 and TRBJ2-7, with D maybe TRBD2 (5 bases). The length of the CDR3 is 13 residues. Germline CDR1 and CDR2: SGHVS and FQNEAQ. V gave up 5 bases and J gave up 0 bases, with 8 bases separating them. The CDR3 sequence: CASSPLASYEQYF. The CDR3 DNA is TGTGCCAGCAGCCCCCTAGCCTCCTACGAGCAGTACTTC.

The rearrangement links TRBV7-9 to TRBJ1-2; D call uncertain. CDR1 is SEHNR and CDR2 is FQNEAQ in the germline V gene (reference sequence). V dropped 2 bases and J dropped 6 bases, with 10 bases sitting between them. The CDR3 runs to 13 residues. The CDR3 is CASSLFGRHGYTF. The CDR3 bases are TGTGCCAGCAGCTTATTTGGGAGACATGGCTACACCTTC.

This clonotype was counted only a few times. The rearrangement uses TRBV3-1 and TRBJ1-1, with unresolved D. Trimming took 1 base from V and 4 from J, leaving 10 bases between them. Germline CDR1 reads LGHDT; CDR2 reads YNNKEL (reference sequence). The CDR3 is 14 residues long. The CDR3 DNA is TGTGCCAGCAGCCAAGGGCAGCCGGTCACTGAAGCTTTCTTT. Translated, it gives CASSQGQPVTEAFF.

The genes are TRBV7-9 and TRBJ1-2, with TRBD1 matching 10 bases. This CDR3 region has 15 residues. V was pared by 5 bases and J by 3 bases, with 6 bases of the junction left unmatched. The germline V gene has CDR1 SEHNR and CDR2 FQNEAQ (reference sequence). The chain's CDR3 is CASSLTGTGDYGYTF. CDR3 nucleotides: TGTGCCAGCAGCCTAACCGGGACAGGGGACTATGGCTACACCTTC.